The subject of this entry is one T cell receptor (beta chain). Its antigen remains unknown. TCRdb's copy holds only in-frame clones and misses some; the assay was immunoSEQ multiplex PCR. The profile shows under 75,000 clones, approximately 91% of them singletons. The data were taken from a study of OX40 agonist ivuxolimab in advanced cancers. General observations from the study: Clonal expansion by week 6 occurred in CD4+ and CD8+ blood T cells (at 0.1 to 3.0 mg/kg).

The timepoints at which blood was sampled were baseline, cycle 4 day 1, and cycle 7 day 1. This CDR3 is built from 13 residues. V was trimmed by 2 bases and J by 4 bases, leaving 8 bases between them. Per the germline V gene, CDR1 is MNHNY and CDR2 is SVGAGI (reference sequence). The sequencing here drew on CD4+ or CD8+ T cells sorted from blood, taken in a trial of the OX40 agonist ivuxolimab. The clonotype originates from an adult with an advanced solid tumor such as melanoma, head and neck, liver or kidney cancer. The V and J genes are TRBV6-6 and TRBJ1-2; D gene uncertain. CDR3 DNA: TGTGCCAGCAGTTACGAACCACGCTATGGCTACACCTTC. Its protein product is CASSYEPRYGYTF.